Listed below are T cell receptor beta chains from one sample, sequenced in a study of blood T cell repertoires in COVID-19. The method was immunoSEQ multiplex PCR; TCRdb's version includes in-frame clones alone and lacks a portion of them. The sample includes just over 95,000 clones, roughly 89% of them seen just once. Sample: peripheral blood. All receptors derive from a human donor in a cohort sampled during active COVID-19. Each CDR3 is given with its conserved first and last residue. A D gene is named only where the DNA matches it firmly. The size entry is marked missing in some rows and otherwise reads once, few, many or a size class.

-	TRBV30	TRBJ1-2	12	-	TGTGCCTGGGACCCCGGGGTCTATGGCTACACCTTC	CAWDPGVYGYTF
-	TRBV28	TRBJ2-3	15	TRBD1	TGTGCCAGCAGTGACAGGGTATCAGTCACAGATACGCAGTATTTT	CASSDRVSVTDTQYF
-	TRBV5-1	TRBJ2-7	17	-	TGCGCCAGCAGCTTGGGACCCCCAGGGTCCAGCTCCTACGAGCAGTACTTC	CASSLGPPGSSSYEQYF
-	TRBV21-1	TRBJ2-6	18	-	TGTGCCAGCAGCAAAGATGCCAGGGGATGGTCTGGGGCCAACGTCCTGACTTTC	CASSKDARGWSGANVLTF
-	TRBV5-1	TRBJ1-1	16	-	TGCGCCAGCAGCTTGGAACAGCTCCTAGGGGGCACTGAAGCTTTCTTT	CASSLEQLLGGTEAFF
-	TRBV11-3	TRBJ2-1	18	-	TGTGCCAGCAGCTTAGGGACAGGGAGGGGGAGCTCCTACAATGAGCAGTTCTTC	CASSLGTGRGSSYNEQFF
-	TRBV5-4	TRBJ2-2	17	-	TGTGCCAGCAGCTTTGGGAGGCAGTCAGCGAACACCGGGGAGCTGTTTTTT	CASSFGRQSANTGELFF
once	TRBV10-2	TRBJ2-7	15	TRBD2	TGCGCCAGCAGTGATTTGGGACTAGCAATTGACGAGCAGTACTTC	CASSDLGLAIDEQYF
-	TRBV29-1	TRBJ2-2	17	TRBD1	TGCAGCGTAGCCCCGGGACAGGGAATTTCAAACACCGGGGAGCTGTTTTTT	CSVAPGQGISNTGELFF
-	TRBV9	TRBJ1-3	15	-	TGTGCCAGCAGCGCCTCAGATCGCTCTGGAAACACCATATATTTT	CASSASDRSGNTIYF
-	TRBV29-1	TRBJ2-1	18	TRBD2	TGCAGCTTCACCCCGCGACTAGCGGGAGGGCCTGAAGACTTTGAGCAGTTCTTC	CSFTPRLAGGPEDFEQFF
-	TRBV7-9	TRBJ2-5	15	TRBD2	TGTGCCAGCAGCTTATCGCCGGGAGGTGGTGAGACCCAGTACTTC	CASSLSPGGGETQYF
medium-sized	TRBV7-6	TRBJ2-3	15	-	TGTGCCAGCAGCTCGAGCCGGGGGAGCACAGATACGCAGTATTTT	CASSSSRGSTDTQYF
-	TRBV6-1	TRBJ2-7	15	TRBD1	TGTGCCAGCAGTGACCTAAGGACAGGCTCCTACGAGCAGTACTTC	CASSDLRTGSYEQYF
-	TRBV5-6	TRBJ2-7	14	-	TGTGCCAGCAGCTTGGACAGTGGTGGCTACGAGCAGTACTTC	CASSLDSGGYEQYF
once	TRBV27	TRBJ2-1	11	-	TGTGCCAGCTTACTTGACAATGAGCAGTTCTTC	CASLLDNEQFF
-	TRBV3-1/TRBV3-2	TRBJ2-1	14	-	TGTGCCAGCAGCCAAGAGGAGGGCCCGCGGGAGCAGTTCTTC	CASSQEEGPREQFF
once	TRBV7-3	TRBJ2-3	13	-	TGTGCCAGCAGCTTAGGGAGGACAGATACGCAGTATTTT	CASSLGRTDTQYF
-	TRBV5-6	TRBJ1-2	11	-	TGTGCCAGCAGCACGACTAGGAGCTACACCTTC	CASSTTRSYTF
-	TRBV6-2/TRBV6-3	TRBJ1-5	15	TRBD1	TGTGCCAGCAGTTACCGGGACAGGGCACATCAGCCCCAGCATTTT	CASSYRDRAHQPQHF
-	TRBV19	TRBJ2-7	14	-	TGTGCCAGTAGCCGCGGGACAGCCCGTTACGAGCAGTACTTC	CASSRGTARYEQYF
once	TRBV19	TRBJ1-1	14	TRBD1	TGTGCCAGTATTGACAGGGGCCTCTCGTCTGAAGCTTTCTTT	CASIDRGLSSEAFF
-	TRBV5-1	TRBJ1-1	15	TRBD1	TGCGCCAGCAGCGCGACAGGGGTTGAGAACACTGAAGCTTTCTTT	CASSATGVENTEAFF
-	TRBV3-1/TRBV3-2	TRBJ2-4	12	-	TGTGCCAGCAGCCCCACCGGGTACATTCAGTACTTC	CASSPTGYIQYF
-	TRBV13	TRBJ2-7	14	TRBD2	TGTGCCAGCAGCTTTCTAGCGGGGGGCTACGAGCAGTACTTC	CASSFLAGGYEQYF
-	TRBV9	TRBJ1-3	16	-	TGTGCCAGCAGCGCGACGGACAGCAAAATTGGAAACACCATATATTTT	CASSATDSKIGNTIYF
-	TRBV3-1/TRBV3-2	TRBJ1-2	15	TRBD1	TGTGCCAGCAGCCATCCGGGACAGATCAACTATGGCTACACCTTC	CASSHPGQINYGYTF
-	TRBV5-1	TRBJ1-2	13	-	TGCGCCAGCAGCCGCAGTGCGGACTATGGCTACACCTTC	CASSRSADYGYTF
-	TRBV7-9	TRBJ2-1	16	TRBD2	TGTGCCAGCAGCTCGGGACTAGCGGGGGCCTACAATGAGCAGTTCTTC	CASSSGLAGAYNEQFF
many	TRBV4-1	TRBJ1-6	18	-	TGCGCCAGCAGCCACCCGGGACTGCTGAGCTCCTATAATTCACCCCTCCACTTT	CASSHPGLLSSYNSPLHF
-	TRBV29-1	TRBJ1-2	11	-	TGCAGCGCGACAGTAAACTATGGCTACACCTTC	CSATVNYGYTF
-	TRBV6-5	TRBJ2-5	16	TRBD2	TGTGCCAGCAGTTACTCTGGACTAGCGGGACGGGAGACCCAGTACTTC	CASSYSGLAGRETQYF
once	TRBV28	TRBJ2-7	13	-	TGTGCCAGCAGCGGGCCGGGGGCCTACGAGCAGTACTTC	CASSGPGAYEQYF
-	TRBV11-3	TRBJ2-3	16	TRBD2	TGTGCCAGCAGCCCCGGGACTAGCGGAGACACAGATACGCAGTATTTT	CASSPGTSGDTDTQYF
-	TRBV19	TRBJ2-7	16	TRBD2	TGTGCCAGTAGTACTCGGACTAGCGGGGGGGCCTACGAGCAGTACTTC	CASSTRTSGGAYEQYF
-	TRBV19	TRBJ2-5	15	TRBD2	TGTGCCAGTAGTGCGGGGACTAGATCACGGGAGACCCAGTACTTC	CASSAGTRSRETQYF
-	TRBV30	TRBJ1-2	15	TRBD1	TGTGCCTGGACCGAATATGGCAAGGGGGCGAGAGGCTACACCTTC	CAWTEYGKGARGYTF
few	TRBV28	TRBJ1-2	15	-	TGTGCCAGCAGTTTATTGAGGGGGTGGGGCTATGGCTACACCTTC	CASSLLRGWGYGYTF
-	TRBV7-9	TRBJ1-1	13	-	TGTGCCAGCTTGGGGCCAGACACGGGCGACGCTTTCTTT	CASLGPDTGDAFF
-	TRBV5-1	TRBJ1-4	16	TRBD1	TGCGCCAGCAGCCGGGACCCGACAGGGGAGGGCGAAAAACTGTTTTTT	CASSRDPTGEGEKLFF
-	TRBV28	TRBJ2-7	13	TRBD1	TGTGCCAGCAGTGGGACAGGGGTCTACGAGCAGTACTTC	CASSGTGVYEQYF
-	TRBV19	TRBJ2-1	16	-	TGTGCCAGTAGTATCAGGGCGGTCAGCTCCTACAATGAGCAGTTCTTC	CASSIRAVSSYNEQFF
-	TRBV25-1	TRBJ2-1	14	-	TGTGCCAGCAGTGAACCGGACAGATACAATGAGCAGTTCTTC	CASSEPDRYNEQFF
-	TRBV4-2	TRBJ1-3	16	-	TGTGCCAGCAGCCAATTTTCGACAGGAACTGGAAACACCATATATTTT	CASSQFSTGTGNTIYF
-	TRBV27	TRBJ2-3	16	TRBD2	TGTGCCAGCAGAAAGATGGGGGGACTAGGTTCAGATACGCAGTATTTT	CASRKMGGLGSDTQYF
few	TRBV28	TRBJ2-7	14	-	TGTGCCAGCAGTTTAGGAGGAAACTCCTACGAGCAGTACTTC	CASSLGGNSYEQYF
-	TRBV11-1	TRBJ2-5	15	-	TGTGCCAGCAGCCCCAGGAGCAGGGGCCAAGAGACCCAGTACTTC	CASSPRSRGQETQYF
-	TRBV14	TRBJ1-3	14	-	TGTGCCAGCAGCCAGGCCATTCCAGGAAACACCATATATTTT	CASSQAIPGNTIYF
once	TRBV27	TRBJ2-1	16	TRBD1	TGTGCCAGCGCCACAGGGGCCTCAACCCCCTACAATGAGCAGTTCTTC	CASATGASTPYNEQFF
-	TRBV28	TRBJ2-1	16	-	TGTGCCAGCAGCTCCTCCGGTTTGGACTCCGACAATGAGCAGTTCTTC	CASSSSGLDSDNEQFF
-	TRBV5-1	TRBJ1-2	14	-	TGCGCCAGCAGCTCCTCCATGGCAGGGGAAGGCTACACCTTC	CASSSSMAGEGYTF
-	TRBV7-3	TRBJ1-1	14	TRBD1	TGTGCCAGCAGCCCACAGGGGGGGAACACTGAAGCTTTCTTT	CASSPQGGNTEAFF
-	TRBV7-9	TRBJ2-7	18	TRBD2	TGTGCCAGCAGCTTATTTTTCAAGCGGGAGGTCCTCTCCTACGAGCAGTACTTC	CASSLFFKREVLSYEQYF
-	TRBV18	TRBJ1-5	13	-	TGTGCCAGCTCACCACACAGGGATCAGCCCCAGCATTTT	CASSPHRDQPQHF
-	TRBV5-1	TRBJ1-2	14	TRBD1	TGCGCCAGCAGAAGGGACAGCGATTACTATGGCTACACCTTC	CASRRDSDYYGYTF